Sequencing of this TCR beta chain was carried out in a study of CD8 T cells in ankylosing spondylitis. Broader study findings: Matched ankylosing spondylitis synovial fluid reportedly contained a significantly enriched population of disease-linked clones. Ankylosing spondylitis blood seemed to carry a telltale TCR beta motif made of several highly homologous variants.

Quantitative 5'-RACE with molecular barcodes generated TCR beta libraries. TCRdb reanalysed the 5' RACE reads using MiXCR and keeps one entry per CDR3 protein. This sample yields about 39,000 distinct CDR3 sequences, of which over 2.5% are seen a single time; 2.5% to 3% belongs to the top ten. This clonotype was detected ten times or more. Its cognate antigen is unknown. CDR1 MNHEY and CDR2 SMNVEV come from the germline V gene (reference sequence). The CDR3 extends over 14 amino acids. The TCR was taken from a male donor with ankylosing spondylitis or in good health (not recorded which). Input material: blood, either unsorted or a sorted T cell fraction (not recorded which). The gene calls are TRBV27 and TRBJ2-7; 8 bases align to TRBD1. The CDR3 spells CHKCRQGPSYEQYV. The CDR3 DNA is TGTCATAAATGCCGACAGGGGCCCTCCTACGAGCAGTACGTC.